A selection of T cell receptor beta chains follows, all from one sample in a study of T cell responses to AZD1222 COVID-19 vaccine. Measured with immunoSEQ multiplex PCR; TCRdb has only the in-frame clones, and not every one. The data contain some 85,000 clones, 91% of them singletons. Material: peripheral blood, obtained on day 0 of AZD1222 vaccination. These TCRs come from an adult in good health. Both conserved end residues are part of each CDR3. The D gene is left open where the match is weak. A clone size is listed for some rows: how often the clone was seen (once, few, many), or a class if it is expanded.

CDR3,DNA,J,D,V,size
CANRLADYEQYF,TGTGCCAACCGACTAGCGGACTACGAGCAGTACTTC,TRBJ2-7,TRBD2,TRBV10-3,-
CASSFEVAVGRSSYNEQFF,TGTGCCAGCAGCTTTGAGGTTGCGGTGGGCAGGAGCTCCTACAATGAGCAGTTCTTC,TRBJ2-1,-,TRBV7-9,-
CASSPISGTGQETQYF,TGTGCCAGCTCACCTATTTCCGGGACAGGTCAGGAGACCCAGTACTTC,TRBJ2-5,TRBD1,TRBV18,-
CASGLVVPRFNEKLFF,TGTGCTAGTGGTTTGGTAGTTCCCCGGTTCAATGAAAAACTGTTTTTT,TRBJ1-4,-,TRBV12-5,-
CSADRGFGYTF,TGCAGCGCCGACAGGGGGTTTGGCTACACCTTC,TRBJ1-2,TRBD1,TRBV29-1,-
CASSYPEVGTGDDEQFF,TGTGCCAGCAGTTATCCGGAGGTGGGGACAGGGGACGATGAGCAGTTCTTC,TRBJ2-1,TRBD1,TRBV28,-
CASSLHREQTQYF,TGTGCCAGCAGTTTACACAGGGAACAGACCCAGTACTTC,TRBJ2-5,-,TRBV28,-
CASSLDSFLREQYF,TGTGCCAGCAGCTTGGACAGTTTTTTACGGGAGCAGTACTTC,TRBJ2-7,-,TRBV5-6,-
CASSLEGSNQPQHF,TGTGCCAGCAGCTTAGAAGGAAGCAATCAGCCCCAGCATTTT,TRBJ1-5,-,TRBV7-9,-
CASSLAGPTSNYGYTF,TGTGCCAGCAGCCTAGCCGGCCCAACTTCTAACTATGGCTACACCTTC,TRBJ1-2,-,TRBV11-2,-
CASSLSPQGASSSYNSPLHF,TGCGCCAGCAGCTTGTCCCCCCAGGGGGCTTCGAGCTCCTATAATTCACCCCTCCACTTT,TRBJ1-6,TRBD1,TRBV5-1,-
CASSSSTGLEKLFF,TGTGCCAGCAGTTCCTCGACAGGGTTGGAAAAACTGTTTTTT,TRBJ1-4,TRBD1,TRBV27,-
CASSLGGGKLFF,TGTGCCAGCAGTTTGGGGGGTGGTAAACTGTTTTTT,TRBJ1-4,-,TRBV6-5,-
CASSLGGAVAFF,TGTGCCAGCAGTTTGGGTGGGGCGGTAGCTTTCTTT,TRBJ1-1,-,TRBV28,-
CASSTFIGSGSTDTQYF,TGTGCCAGTAGTACCTTTATCGGGAGTGGAAGCACAGATACGCAGTATTTT,TRBJ2-3,-,TRBV19,-
CASSDPLFSGNTIYF,TGCGCCAGCAGCGACCCCCTATTCTCTGGAAACACCATATATTTT,TRBJ1-3,-,TRBV5-1,-
CASSRDRSSSGNTIYF,TGTGCCAGTAGCCGGGACAGGTCGAGCTCTGGAAACACCATATATTTT,TRBJ1-3,TRBD1,TRBV19,-
CAISGRGDEQFF,TGTGCCATCAGCGGGAGAGGGGATGAGCAGTTCTTC,TRBJ2-1,-,TRBV10-3,-
CASSFGTYLYGYTF,TGTGCCAGCAGTTTCGGGACTTACCTCTATGGCTACACCTTC,TRBJ1-2,-,TRBV28,-
CASSQSQGGIEQFF,TGTGCCAGCAGCCAAAGCCAGGGGGGCATTGAGCAGTTCTTC,TRBJ2-1,-,TRBV3-1/TRBV3-2,-
CASSEQGGNQPQHF,TGTGCCAGCAGTGAACAGGGCGGCAATCAGCCCCAGCATTTT,TRBJ1-5,-,TRBV6-4,-
CASSYSDRGFPYTF,TGTGCCAGCAGTTACTCAGACAGGGGATTTCCTTACACCTTC,TRBJ1-2,TRBD1,TRBV6-5,-
CASSKAPGTGEVKNIQYF,TGTGCCAGCAGCAAAGCACCCGGGACAGGGGAGGTCAAAAACATTCAGTACTTC,TRBJ2-4,-,TRBV21-1,-
CAWTPMGGVWNTIYF,TGTGCCTGGACGCCGATGGGGGGCGTGTGGAACACCATATATTTT,TRBJ1-3,-,TRBV30,-
CASSSTGSTEAFF,TGTGCCAGCAGCTCCACAGGGAGCACTGAAGCTTTCTTT,TRBJ1-1,-,TRBV7-2,-
CATSRNSLSYNEQFF,TGTGCCACCAGCAGGAATTCCCTGTCCTACAATGAGCAGTTCTTC,TRBJ2-1,-,TRBV15,-
CASSPGGRNTIYF,TGTGCCAGCAGCCCAGGGGGCCGAAACACCATATATTTT,TRBJ1-3,TRBD1,TRBV3-1/TRBV3-2,-
CASKEEKLFF,TGTGCCAGTAAAGAGGAAAAACTGTTTTTT,TRBJ1-4,-,TRBV19,once
CASSLVAGGRTGELFF,TGCGCCAGCAGCTTAGTAGCGGGGGGGCGGACCGGGGAGCTGTTTTTT,TRBJ2-2,TRBD2,TRBV5-1,-
CASGFSKTEAFF,TGTGCTAGTGGTTTTTCCAAGACTGAAGCTTTCTTT,TRBJ1-1,-,TRBV12-5,-
CASGSLGSVRNQPQHF,TGTGCCAGCGGTTCTCTCGGATCAGTACGCAATCAGCCCCAGCATTTT,TRBJ1-5,-,TRBV28,-
CASSLEWGSPLHF,TGTGCCAGCAGCTTGGAGTGGGGTTCACCCCTCCACTTT,TRBJ1-6,-,TRBV5-5,-
CASSTTTGDNSPLHF,TGTGCCAGCAGCACTACAACAGGTGACAATTCACCCCTCCACTTT,TRBJ1-6,-,TRBV6-5,-
CASSFSGYEQYF,TGCGCCAGCAGCTTTTCTGGGTACGAGCAGTACTTC,TRBJ2-7,-,TRBV5-1,-
CASGSSGANVLTF,TGTGCCAGTGGCAGCTCTGGGGCCAACGTCCTGACTTTC,TRBJ2-6,-,TRBV9,-
CASSVSGTSGNEQFF,TGTGCCAGCAGCGTTTCCGGGACTAGCGGTAATGAGCAGTTCTTC,TRBJ2-1,TRBD2,TRBV9,-
CATSGLGGTGELFF,TGTGCCACCAGTGGTTTGGGCGGCACCGGGGAGCTGTTTTTT,TRBJ2-2,-,TRBV24-1,-
CASSQPENTEAFF,TGCGCCAGCAGCCAGCCAGAGAACACTGAAGCTTTCTTT,TRBJ1-1,-,TRBV5-1,-
CASSSDRIYNSPLHF,TGTGCCAGCAGCTCAGACAGGATCTATAATTCACCCCTCCACTTT,TRBJ1-6,-,TRBV5-6,-
CASRYVTSGGYTF,TGTGCCAGCAGGTACGTGACGAGCGGAGGCTACACCTTC,TRBJ1-2,-,TRBV2,-
CASSLTPPALAGNTIYF,TGTGCCAGCAGCCTTACCCCCCCGGCGCTGGCGGGAAACACCATATATTTT,TRBJ1-3,-,TRBV7-2,-
CASTPGGSGRANYGYTF,TGTGCCAGCACCCCGGGAGGTTCCGGGAGGGCTAACTATGGCTACACCTTC,TRBJ1-2,-,TRBV5-4,-
CARTVGSQPQHF,TGCGCCAGGACAGTGGGCAGTCAGCCCCAGCATTTT,TRBJ1-5,-,TRBV5-1,-
CASSQDRSGWTGLGYGYTF,TGCGCCAGCAGCCAAGATCGGTCGGGATGGACAGGTCTAGGGTATGGCTACACCTTC,TRBJ1-2,TRBD1,TRBV4-1,-
CASSDPMSYEQYF,TGTGCCAGCAGCGACCCGATGTCTTACGAGCAGTACTTC,TRBJ2-7,-,TRBV6-2/TRBV6-3,-
CATSDPGQGEFF,TGTGCCACCAGTGACCCGGGACAGGGGGAGTTCTTC,TRBJ2-1,TRBD1,TRBV24-1,-
CASSRGTGSYEQYF,TGCGCCAGCAGCCGCGGGACAGGGTCCTACGAGCAGTACTTC,TRBJ2-7,TRBD1,TRBV4-1,-
CASSQVRTTVQFEKLFF,TGTGCCAGCAGCCAAGTAAGGACCACAGTCCAATTTGAAAAACTGTTTTTT,TRBJ1-4,-,TRBV3-1/TRBV3-2,-
CAWSVGAGKREQYF,TGTGCCTGGAGTGTTGGGGCAGGGAAACGCGAGCAGTACTTC,TRBJ2-7,-,TRBV30,once
CASSQGVGEAFF,TGTGCCAGCAGCCAGGGTGTGGGGGAAGCTTTCTTT,TRBJ1-1,-,TRBV3-1/TRBV3-2,once
CASSFASPGNTEAFF,TGTGCCAGCAGCTTTGCGTCCCCGGGAAACACTGAAGCTTTCTTT,TRBJ1-1,-,TRBV5-6,-
CASDGNLGGYTF,TGTGCCTCGGACGGGAATCTTGGTGGCTACACCTTC,TRBJ1-2,-,TRBV28,once
CASSMSPRDSTEAFF,TGTGCCAGTAGTATGAGCCCCCGGGACAGCACTGAAGCTTTCTTT,TRBJ1-1,TRBD1,TRBV19,-
CASSEVPRGDEKLFF,TGTGCCAGCAGTGAAGTCCCCAGGGGGGATGAAAAACTGTTTTTT,TRBJ1-4,TRBD1,TRBV6-1,-
CASSSGTVKTNYGYTF,TGTGCCAGCAGCTCAGGAACAGTGAAAACTAACTATGGCTACACCTTC,TRBJ1-2,-,TRBV5-4,-
CASSQGLGQVNQPQHF,TGTGCCAGCAGCCAAGGGTTGGGACAGGTCAATCAGCCCCAGCATTTT,TRBJ1-5,TRBD1,TRBV4-2,-
CASRPGHNTGELFF,TGCGCCAGCAGACCGGGACACAACACCGGGGAGCTGTTTTTT,TRBJ2-2,-,TRBV10-2,-
CASSQAGQGIGELFF,TGCGCCAGCAGCCAAGCGGGACAGGGGATCGGGGAGCTGTTTTTT,TRBJ2-2,TRBD1,TRBV4-3,-